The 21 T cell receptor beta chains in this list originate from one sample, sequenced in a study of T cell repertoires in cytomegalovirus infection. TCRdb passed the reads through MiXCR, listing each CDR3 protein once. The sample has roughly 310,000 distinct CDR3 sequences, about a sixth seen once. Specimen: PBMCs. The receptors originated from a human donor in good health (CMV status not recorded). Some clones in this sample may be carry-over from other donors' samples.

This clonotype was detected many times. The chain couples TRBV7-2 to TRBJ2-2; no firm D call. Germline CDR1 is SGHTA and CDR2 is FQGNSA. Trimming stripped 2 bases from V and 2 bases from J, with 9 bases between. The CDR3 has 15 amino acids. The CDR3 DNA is TGTGCCAGCAGCTTAAGTTCCGTTAACACCGGGGAGCTGTTTTTT. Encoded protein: CASSLSSVNTGELFF.

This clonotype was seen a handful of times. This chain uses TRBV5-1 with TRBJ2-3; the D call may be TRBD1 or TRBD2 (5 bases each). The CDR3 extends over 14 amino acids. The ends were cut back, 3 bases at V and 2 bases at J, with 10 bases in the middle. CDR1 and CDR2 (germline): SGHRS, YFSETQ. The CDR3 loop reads CASSSGTITDTQYF. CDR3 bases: TGCGCCAGCAGCTCCGGGACCATCACAGATACGCAGTATTTT.

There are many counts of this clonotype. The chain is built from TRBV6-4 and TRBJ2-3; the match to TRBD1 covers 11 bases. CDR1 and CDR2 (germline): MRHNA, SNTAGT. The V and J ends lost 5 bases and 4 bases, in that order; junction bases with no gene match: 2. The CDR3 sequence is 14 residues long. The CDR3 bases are TGTGCCAGCAGTCCGGGACAGGGGGCAGATACGCAGTATTTT. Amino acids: CASSPGQGADTQYF.

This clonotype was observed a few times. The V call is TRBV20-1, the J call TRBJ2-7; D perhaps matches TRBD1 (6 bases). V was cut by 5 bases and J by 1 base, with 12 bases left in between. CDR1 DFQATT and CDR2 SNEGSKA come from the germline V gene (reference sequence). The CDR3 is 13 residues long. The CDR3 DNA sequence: TGCAGTGCTGCTAGGACAGATTCCTACGAGCAGTACTTC. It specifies CSAARTDSYEQYF.

In nucleotides, the CDR3 is TGCAGTGCTAGAGCCCTACGTTTGACAGGGAACAATCAGCCCCAGCATTTT. This codes for CSARALRLTGNNQPQHF. The chain combines TRBV20-1 with TRBJ1-5; TRBD1 agrees at 7 bases. Germline CDR1 and CDR2: DFQATT and SNEGSKA (reference sequence). The trim removed 1 base at V and 3 bases at J, leaving 12 bases unmatched. The CDR3 has 17 residues.

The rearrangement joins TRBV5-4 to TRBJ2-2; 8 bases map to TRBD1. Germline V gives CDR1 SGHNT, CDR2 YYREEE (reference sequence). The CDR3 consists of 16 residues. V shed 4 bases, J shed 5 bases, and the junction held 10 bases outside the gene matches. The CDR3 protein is CASSPGGAGGTGELFF. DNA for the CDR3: TGTGCCAGCAGCCCAGGGGGCGCGGGCGGTACCGGGGAGCTGTTTTTT. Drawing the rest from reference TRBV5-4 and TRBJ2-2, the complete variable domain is ETGVTQSPTHLIKTRGQQVTLRCSSQSGHNTVSWYQQALGQGPQFIFQYYREEENGRGNFPPRFSGLQFPNYSSELNVNALELDDSALYLCASSPGGAGGTGELFFGEGSRLTVL.

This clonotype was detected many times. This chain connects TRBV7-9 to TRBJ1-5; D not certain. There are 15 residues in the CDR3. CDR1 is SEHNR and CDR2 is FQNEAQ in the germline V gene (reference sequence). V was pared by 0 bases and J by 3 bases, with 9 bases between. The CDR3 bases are TGTGCCAGCAGCTTAGCGCAGAGGAACAATCAGCCCCAGCATTTT. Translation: CASSLAQRNNQPQHF.

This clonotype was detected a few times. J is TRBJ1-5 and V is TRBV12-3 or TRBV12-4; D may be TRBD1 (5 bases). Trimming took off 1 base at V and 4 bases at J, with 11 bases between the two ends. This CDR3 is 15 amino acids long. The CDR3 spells CASSLGQGLNQPQHF. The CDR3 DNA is TGTGCCAGCAGTTTAGGGCAGGGCCTAAATCAGCCCCAGCATTTT.

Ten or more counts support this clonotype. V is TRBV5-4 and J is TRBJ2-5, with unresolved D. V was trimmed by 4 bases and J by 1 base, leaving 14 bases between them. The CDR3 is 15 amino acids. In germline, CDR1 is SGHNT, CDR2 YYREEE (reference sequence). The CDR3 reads CASSERQRLQETQYF. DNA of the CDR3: TGTGCCAGCAGCGAAAGACAACGACTCCAAGAGACCCAGTACTTC. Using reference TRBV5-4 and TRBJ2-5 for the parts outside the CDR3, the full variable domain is ETGVTQSPTHLIKTRGQQVTLRCSSQSGHNTVSWYQQALGQGPQFIFQYYREEENGRGNFPPRFSGLQFPNYSSELNVNALELDDSALYLCASSERQRLQETQYFGPGTRLLVL.

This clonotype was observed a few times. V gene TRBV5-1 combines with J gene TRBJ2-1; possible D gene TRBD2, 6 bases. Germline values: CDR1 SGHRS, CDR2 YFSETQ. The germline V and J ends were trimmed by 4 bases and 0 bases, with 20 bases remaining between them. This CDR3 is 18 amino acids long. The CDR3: CASSPLGVSGSSYNEQFF. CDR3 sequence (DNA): TGCGCCAGCAGCCCTCTTGGTGTTAGCGGCAGCTCCTACAATGAGCAGTTCTTC. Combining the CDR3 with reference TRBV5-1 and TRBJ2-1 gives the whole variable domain KAGVTQTPRYLIKTRGQQVTLSCSPISGHRSVSWYQQTPGQGLQFLFEYFSETQRNKGNFPGRFSGRQFSNSRSEMNVSTLELGDSALYLCASSPLGVSGSSYNEQFFGPGTRLTVL.

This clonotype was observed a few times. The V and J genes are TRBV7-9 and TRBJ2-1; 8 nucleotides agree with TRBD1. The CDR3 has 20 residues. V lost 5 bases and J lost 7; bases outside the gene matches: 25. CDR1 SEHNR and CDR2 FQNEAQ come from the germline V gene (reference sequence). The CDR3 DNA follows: TGTGCCAGCAGCCCTCGGGCAACCACGGACAGGGCCTTATATAGGAATGAGCAGTTCTTC. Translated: CASSPRATTDRALYRNEQFF.

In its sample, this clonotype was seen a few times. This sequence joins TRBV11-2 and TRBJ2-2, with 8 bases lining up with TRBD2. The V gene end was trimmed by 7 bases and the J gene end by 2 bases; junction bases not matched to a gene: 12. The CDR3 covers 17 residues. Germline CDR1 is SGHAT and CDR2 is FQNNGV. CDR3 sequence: CASKNREGWYNTGELFF. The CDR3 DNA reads TGTGCCAGCAAAAACCGGGAGGGCTGGTATAACACCGGGGAGCTGTTTTTT.

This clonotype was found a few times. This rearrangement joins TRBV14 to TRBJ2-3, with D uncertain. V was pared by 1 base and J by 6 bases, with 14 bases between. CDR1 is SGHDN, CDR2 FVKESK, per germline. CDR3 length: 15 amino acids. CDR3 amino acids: CASSQVIASRDTQYF. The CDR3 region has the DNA TGTGCCAGCAGCCAAGTGATTGCCTCGAGGGATACGCAGTATTTT.

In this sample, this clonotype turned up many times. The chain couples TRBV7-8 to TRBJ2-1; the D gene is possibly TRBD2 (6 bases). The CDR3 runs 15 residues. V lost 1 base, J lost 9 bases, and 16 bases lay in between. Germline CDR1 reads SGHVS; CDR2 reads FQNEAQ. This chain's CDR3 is CASSLDRGMFPEQFF. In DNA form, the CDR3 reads TGTGCCAGCAGCTTAGATCGGGGGATGTTCCCTGAGCAGTTCTTC.

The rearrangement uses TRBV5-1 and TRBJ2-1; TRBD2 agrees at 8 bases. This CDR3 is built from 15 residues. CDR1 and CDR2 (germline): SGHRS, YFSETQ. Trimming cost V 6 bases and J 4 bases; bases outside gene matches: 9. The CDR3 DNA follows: TGCGCCAGCACCGCTATAGCGGGGCCATACAATGAGCAGTTCTTC. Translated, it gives CASTAIAGPYNEQFF.

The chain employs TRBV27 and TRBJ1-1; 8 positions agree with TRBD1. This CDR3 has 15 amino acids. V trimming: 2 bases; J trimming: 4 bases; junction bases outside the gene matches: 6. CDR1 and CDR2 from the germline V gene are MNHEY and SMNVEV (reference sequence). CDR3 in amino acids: CASSLPNRGFTEAFF. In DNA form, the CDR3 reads TGTGCCAGCAGTTTACCTAACAGGGGGTTCACTGAAGCTTTCTTT.

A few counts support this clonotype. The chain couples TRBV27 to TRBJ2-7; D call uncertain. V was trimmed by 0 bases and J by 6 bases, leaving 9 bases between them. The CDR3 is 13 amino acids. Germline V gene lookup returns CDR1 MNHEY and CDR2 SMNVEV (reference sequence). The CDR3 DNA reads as TGTGCCAGCAGTTTATCTCGGGTGTCCGAGCAGTACTTC. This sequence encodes CASSLSRVSEQYF.

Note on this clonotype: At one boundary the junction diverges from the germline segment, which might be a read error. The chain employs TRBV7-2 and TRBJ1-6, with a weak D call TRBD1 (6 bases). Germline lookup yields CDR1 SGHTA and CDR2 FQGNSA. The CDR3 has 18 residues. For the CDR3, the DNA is TGTGCCAGCAGCTTAGGAACAGGGATAATCCCCGCTAATCCACCCCTCCACTTT. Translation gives CASSLGTGIIPANPPLHF.

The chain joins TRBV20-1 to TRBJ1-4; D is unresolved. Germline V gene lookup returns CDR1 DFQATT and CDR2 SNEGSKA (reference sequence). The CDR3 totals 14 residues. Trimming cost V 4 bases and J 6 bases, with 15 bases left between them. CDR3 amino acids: CSATRAGSDEKLFF. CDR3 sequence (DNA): TGCAGTGCTACCCGCGCGGGAAGTGATGAAAAACTGTTTTTT.

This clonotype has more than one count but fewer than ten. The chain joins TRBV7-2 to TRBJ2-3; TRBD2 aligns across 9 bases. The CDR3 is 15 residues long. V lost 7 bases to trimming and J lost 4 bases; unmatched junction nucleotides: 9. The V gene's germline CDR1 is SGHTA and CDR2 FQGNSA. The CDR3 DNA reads TGTGCCAGCACGCGGCGGGCGGGGGGGCCAGATACGCAGTATTTT. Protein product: CASTRRAGGPDTQYF.

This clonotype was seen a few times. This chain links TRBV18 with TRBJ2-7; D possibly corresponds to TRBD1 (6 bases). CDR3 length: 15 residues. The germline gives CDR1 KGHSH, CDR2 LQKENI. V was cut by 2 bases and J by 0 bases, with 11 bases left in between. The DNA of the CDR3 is TGTGCCAGCTCACCATTTCAGGACAGCTCCTACGAGCAGTACTTC. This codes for CASSPFQDSSYEQYF.